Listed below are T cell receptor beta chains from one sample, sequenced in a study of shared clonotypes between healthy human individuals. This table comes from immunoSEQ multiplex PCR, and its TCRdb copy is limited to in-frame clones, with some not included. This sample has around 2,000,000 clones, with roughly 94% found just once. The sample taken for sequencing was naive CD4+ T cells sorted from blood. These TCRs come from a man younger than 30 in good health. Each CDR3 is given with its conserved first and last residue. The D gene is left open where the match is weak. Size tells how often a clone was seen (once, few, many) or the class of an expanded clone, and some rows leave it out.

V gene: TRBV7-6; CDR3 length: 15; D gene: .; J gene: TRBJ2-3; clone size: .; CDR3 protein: CASSPRGSGTDTQYF; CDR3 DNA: TGTGCCAGCAGCCCCAGGGGAAGTGGGACAGATACGCAGTATTTT
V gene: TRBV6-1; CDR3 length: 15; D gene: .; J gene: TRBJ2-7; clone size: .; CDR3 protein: CASRPTGGLSYEQYF; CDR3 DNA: TGTGCCAGCAGGCCTACAGGAGGATTATCCTACGAGCAGTACTTC
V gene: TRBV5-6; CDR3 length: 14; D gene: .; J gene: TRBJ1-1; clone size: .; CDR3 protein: CASSPVGPNTEAFF; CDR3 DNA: TGTGCCAGCAGCCCTGTCGGCCCGAACACTGAAGCTTTCTTT
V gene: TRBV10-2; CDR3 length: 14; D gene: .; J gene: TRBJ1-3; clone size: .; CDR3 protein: CASSEPGSGNTIYF; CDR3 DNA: TGCGCCAGCAGTGAACCGGGCTCTGGAAACACCATATATTTT
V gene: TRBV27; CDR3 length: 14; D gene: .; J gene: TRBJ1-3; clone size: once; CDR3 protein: CASSLRGAGNTIYF; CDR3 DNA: TGTGCCAGCAGTTTACGGGGGGCAGGAAACACCATATATTTT
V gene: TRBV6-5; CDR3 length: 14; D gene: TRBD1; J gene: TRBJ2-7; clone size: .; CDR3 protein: CASSPTGGGYEQYF; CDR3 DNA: TGTGCCAGCAGTCCGACAGGGGGCGGCTACGAGCAGTACTTC
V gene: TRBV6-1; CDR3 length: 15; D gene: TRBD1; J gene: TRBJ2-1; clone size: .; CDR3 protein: CASRGGQGRYNEQFF; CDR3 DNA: TGTGCCAGCAGGGGGGGACAGGGCCGCTACAATGAGCAGTTCTTC
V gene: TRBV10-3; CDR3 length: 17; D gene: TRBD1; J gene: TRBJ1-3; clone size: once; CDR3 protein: CAISDRAGGLSGNTIYF; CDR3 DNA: TGTGCCATCAGTGATAGGGCAGGGGGCCTCTCTGGAAACACCATATATTTT
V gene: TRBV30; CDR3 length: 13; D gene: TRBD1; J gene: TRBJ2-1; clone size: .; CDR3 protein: CAWGQGLYNEQFF; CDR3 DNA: TGTGCCTGGGGACAGGGGTTGTACAATGAGCAGTTCTTC
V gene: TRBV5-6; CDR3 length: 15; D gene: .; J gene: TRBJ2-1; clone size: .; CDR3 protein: CASSLPGEGHNEQFF; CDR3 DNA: TGTGCCAGCAGCTTGCCAGGTGAGGGACACAATGAGCAGTTCTTC
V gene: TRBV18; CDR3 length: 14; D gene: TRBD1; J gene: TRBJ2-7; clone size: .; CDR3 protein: CASSPTGQGLEQYF; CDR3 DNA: TGTGCCAGCTCACCTACGGGACAGGGTCTCGAGCAGTACTTC
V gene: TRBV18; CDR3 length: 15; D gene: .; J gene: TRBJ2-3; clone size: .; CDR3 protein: CASSREGRSTDTQYF; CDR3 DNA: TGTGCCAGCTCACGAGAGGGCAGGAGCACAGATACGCAGTATTTT
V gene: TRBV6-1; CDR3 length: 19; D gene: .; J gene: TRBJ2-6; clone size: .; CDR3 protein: CASSEEFVWGSPGANVLTF; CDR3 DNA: TGTGCCAGCAGTGAGGAATTTGTGTGGGGGTCCCCTGGGGCCAACGTCCTGACTTTC
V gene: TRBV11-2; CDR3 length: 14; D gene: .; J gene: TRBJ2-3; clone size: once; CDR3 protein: CASSLGTSIDTQYF; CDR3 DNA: TGTGCCAGCAGCTTAGGTACTAGTATAGATACGCAGTATTTT
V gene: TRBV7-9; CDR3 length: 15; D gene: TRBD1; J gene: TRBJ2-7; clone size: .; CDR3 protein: CASSVRDRGADEQYF; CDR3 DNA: TGTGCCAGCAGCGTCCGGGACAGGGGGGCGGACGAGCAGTACTTC
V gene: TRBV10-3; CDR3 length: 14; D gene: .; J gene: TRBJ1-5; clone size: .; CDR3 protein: CAISRDGSNQPQHF; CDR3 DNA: TGTGCCATCAGTCGGGACGGATCCAATCAGCCCCAGCATTTT
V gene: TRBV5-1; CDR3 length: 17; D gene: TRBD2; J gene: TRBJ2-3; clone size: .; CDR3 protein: CASSSASGGSGTDTQYF; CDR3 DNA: TGCGCCAGCAGCTCGGCTTCGGGCGGGAGCGGCACAGATACGCAGTATTTT
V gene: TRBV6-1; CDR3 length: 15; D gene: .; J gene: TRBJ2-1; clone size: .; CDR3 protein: CASSEGIKVYNEQFF; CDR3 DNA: TGTGCCAGCAGTGAAGGGATTAAGGTTTACAATGAGCAGTTCTTC
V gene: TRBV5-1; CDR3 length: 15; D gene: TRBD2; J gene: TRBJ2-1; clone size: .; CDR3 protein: CASSFLAGGLNPQFF; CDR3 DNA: TGCGCCAGCAGCTTCCTAGCGGGGGGGCTAAACCCCCAGTTCTTC
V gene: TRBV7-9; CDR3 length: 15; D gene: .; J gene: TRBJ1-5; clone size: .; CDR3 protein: CASSLDTAENQPQHF; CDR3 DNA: TGTGCCAGCAGCTTAGATACAGCAGAGAATCAGCCCCAGCATTTT
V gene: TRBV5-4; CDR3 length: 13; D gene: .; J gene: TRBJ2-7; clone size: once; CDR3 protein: CASSRSGAYEQYF; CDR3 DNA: TGTGCCAGCAGCCGTTCGGGGGCCTACGAGCAGTACTTC
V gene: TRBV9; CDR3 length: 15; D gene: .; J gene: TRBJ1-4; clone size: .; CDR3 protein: CASSVLGSTNEKLFF; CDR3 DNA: TGTGCCAGCAGCGTCCTCGGTAGCACTAATGAAAAACTGTTTTTT
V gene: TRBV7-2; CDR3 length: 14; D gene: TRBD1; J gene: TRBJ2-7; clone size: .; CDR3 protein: CASSSTGARVEQYF; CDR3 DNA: TGTGCCAGCAGCAGTACAGGGGCGCGGGTGGAGCAGTACTTC
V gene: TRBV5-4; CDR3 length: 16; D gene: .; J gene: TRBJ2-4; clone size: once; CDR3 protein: CASSPGTGAAKNIQYF; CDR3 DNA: TGTGCCAGCAGCCCCGGGACGGGGGCAGCCAAAAACATTCAGTACTTC
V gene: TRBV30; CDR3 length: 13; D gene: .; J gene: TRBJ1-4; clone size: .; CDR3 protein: CAWSVWAGEKLFF; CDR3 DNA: TGTGCCTGGAGTGTCTGGGCAGGAGAAAAACTGTTTTTT
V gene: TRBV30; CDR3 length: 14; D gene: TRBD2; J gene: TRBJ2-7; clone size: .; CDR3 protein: CAWMTSGGFYEQYF; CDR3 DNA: TGTGCCTGGATGACTAGCGGGGGGTTTTACGAGCAGTACTTC
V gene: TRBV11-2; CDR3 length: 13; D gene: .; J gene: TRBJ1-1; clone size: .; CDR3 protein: CASRLQGGTEAFF; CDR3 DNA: TGTGCCAGCAGGCTACAGGGCGGCACTGAAGCTTTCTTT
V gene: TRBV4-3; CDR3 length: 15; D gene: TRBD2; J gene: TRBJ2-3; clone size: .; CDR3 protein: CASRQTSGRSDTQYF; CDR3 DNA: TGCGCCAGCAGACAGACTAGCGGGAGATCAGATACGCAGTATTTT
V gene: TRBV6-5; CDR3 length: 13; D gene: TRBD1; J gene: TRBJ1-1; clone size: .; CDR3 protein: CASRMTGSTEAFF; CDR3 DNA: TGTGCCAGCAGAATGACAGGGTCCACTGAAGCTTTCTTT
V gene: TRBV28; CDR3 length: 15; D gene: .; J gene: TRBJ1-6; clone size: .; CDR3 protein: CASSNRAPGNSPLHF; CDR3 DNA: TGTGCCAGCAGCAACCGGGCCCCAGGGAATTCACCCCTCCACTTT
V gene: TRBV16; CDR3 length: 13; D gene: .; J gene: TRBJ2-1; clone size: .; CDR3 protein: CASSLHGGNEQFF; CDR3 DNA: TGTGCCAGCAGCCTTCATGGGGGGAATGAGCAGTTCTTC
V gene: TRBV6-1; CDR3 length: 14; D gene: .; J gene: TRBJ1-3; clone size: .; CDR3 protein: CASIGISSGNTIYF; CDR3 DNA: TGTGCCAGCATCGGTATCTCATCTGGAAACACCATATATTTT
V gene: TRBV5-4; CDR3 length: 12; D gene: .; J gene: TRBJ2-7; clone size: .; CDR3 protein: CASSLNEYEQYF; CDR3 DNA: TGTGCCAGCAGCCTGAATGAATACGAGCAGTACTTC
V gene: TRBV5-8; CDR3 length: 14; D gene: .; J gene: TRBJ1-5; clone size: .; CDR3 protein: CASSSGQNNQPQHF; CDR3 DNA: TGTGCCAGCAGCTCAGGACAGAACAATCAGCCCCAGCATTTT
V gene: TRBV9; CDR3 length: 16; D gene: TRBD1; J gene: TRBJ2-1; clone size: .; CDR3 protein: CASSARGPRDYNEQFF; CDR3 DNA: TGTGCCAGCAGCGCGAGGGGGCCGAGGGACTACAATGAGCAGTTCTTC